These 23 T cell receptor beta chains share one sample of origin, sequenced in a study of molecular identifiers for immune sequencing clone quantification (dated by TCRdb to between 2018 and 2020). The library was made by PCR. Sequencing used an Illumina HiSeq 4000. Using fastp trimming at Q25 and MiXCR clonotype assembly, TCRdb reanalyzed the public sequencing data and kept in-frame beta chains. Identical CDR3 proteins give one entry, which carries the most common genes and DNA. The sample table holds approximately 670,000 distinct CDR3 sequences, of which 20% were seen once. The ten biggest clones cover 0.85% to 0.9% of the sample. The sample taken for sequencing was naive CD8+ T cells from blood, with Jurkat cell RNA spiked in. The cell subset or site tag for this specimen amounts to: FACS-sorted CD8+CD4-CCR7+CD45RA+ naive T cells. These receptor sequences come from a human donor in good health. Some libraries in this study had Jurkat cell RNA spiked in.

This clonotype was observed many times. The chain joins TRBV4-3 to TRBJ1-5; D gene uncertain. The V and J ends lost 0 bases and 0 bases respectively, with 9 bases between them. The germline V gene has CDR1 LGHNA and CDR2 YSLEER. The CDR3 sequence is 16 residues long. The CDR3 coding sequence is TGCGCCAGCAGCCAAGATCGAGCATATAGCAATCAGCCCCAGCATTTT. This sequence encodes CASSQDRAYSNQPQHF.

A word on this clonotype: This may be a read error, as it is one base from a much larger clone. This chain connects TRBV27 to TRBJ1-5; D is unclear. Germline CDR1 reads MNHEY; CDR2 reads SMNVEV (reference sequence). The CDR3 covers 14 residues. The CDR3 here is CASSPGLLNHPQHF. Here the CDR3 DNA reads TGTGCCAGCAGTCCTGGACTGCTCAATCACCCCCAGCATTTT.

This clonotype was observed many times. The chain is built from TRBV28 and TRBJ1-4; 7 bases fit TRBD1. V gave up 5 bases and J gave up 5 bases; unmatched junction bases: 11. The CDR3 is 16 residues long. Germline V lookup: CDR1 MDHEN, CDR2 SYDVKM. The CDR3: CASSLLFVRGNEKLFF. CDR3 nucleotide sequence: TGTGCCAGCAGTCTTCTATTTGTCAGGGGGAATGAAAAACTGTTTTTT.

There are many counts of this clonotype. V and J are TRBV7-9 and TRBJ2-1, with 9 bases identical to TRBD2. CDR1 and CDR2 from the germline V gene are SEHNR and FQNEAQ (reference sequence). The CDR3 sequence is 19 residues long. The V and J ends lost 2 bases and 3 bases, in that order; junction bases with no gene match: 14. CDR3 nucleotides: TGTGCCAGCAGCTTATTAAGGCGATATAGCGGGGGCCACTACAATGAGCAGTTCTTC. Translating it yields CASSLLRRYSGGHYNEQFF.

This clonotype was counted ten times or more. The V gene is TRBV6-5, the J gene TRBJ1-1; 7 nucleotides align to TRBD1. CDR1 is MNHEY, CDR2 SVGAGI, per germline. This CDR3 has 19 residues. The V and J ends lost 6 bases and 1 base, in that order; junction bases with no gene match: 20. CDR3 coding DNA: TGTGCCAGCAGCCCACAGGGGCCCTCCGACAGCAGAGCGAACACTGAAGCTTTCTTT. Amino acid sequence: CASSPQGPSDSRANTEAFF.

As concerns this clonotype: A much larger clonotype is one base distant, so this may be a read error. The chain combines TRBV27 with TRBJ2-7, with D tentatively TRBD1 (7 bases). V lost 3 bases to trimming and J lost 9 bases, with 18 bases between them. The germline V gene has CDR1 MNHEY and CDR2 SMNVEV (reference sequence). The CDR3 consists of 14 residues. The CDR3, as DNA: TGTGCCAGCAGTTTCATCCTAGCCCAGGGGGGGCAGTACTTC. It yields the protein CASSFILAQGGQYF.

The chain carries TRBV20-1 and TRBJ1-5; no definite D call. V was trimmed by 5 bases and J by 6 bases, leaving 17 bases between them. CDR3 length equals 14 residues. Germline V gives CDR1 DFQATT, CDR2 SNEGSKA (reference sequence). The CDR3 DNA reads TGCAGTGCTGGTATCCCTGGGAGTAGTCAGCCCCAGCATTTT. Protein sequence: CSAGIPGSSQPQHF.

The CDR3, as DNA: TGTGCCATCAGTGAAGGGGAGGGCAATCAGCCCCAGCATTTT. Encoded protein: CAISEGEGNQPQHF. V usage is TRBV10-3 and J usage is TRBJ1-5; the D gene is possibly TRBD1 (5 bases). Between the trimmed V and J ends, which lost 3 bases and 2 bases, there was a span of 8 bases. From germline, CDR1 is ENHRY and CDR2 SYGVKD. CDR3 length equals 14 residues.

The J gene is TRBJ2-2, the V gene TRBV30; no clear D. In germline, CDR1 is GTSNPN, CDR2 SVGIG (reference sequence). This CDR3 has 14 amino acids. The ends were cut back, 7 bases at V and 3 bases at J, with 15 bases in the middle. CDR3 residues: CASNDMGYTGELFF. The CDR3 nucleotides are TGTGCCTCGAATGATATGGGCTACACCGGGGAGCTGTTTTTT.

This clonotype was recorded at least ten times. The V call is TRBV5-5, the J call TRBJ2-3, with D tentatively TRBD1 or TRBD2 (6 bases each). The CDR3 extends over 16 amino acids. Germline V lookup: CDR1 SGHKS, CDR2 YYEKEE (reference sequence). V lost 5 bases and J lost 0, with 16 bases in between. The CDR3: CASRDSRGASTDTQYF. The CDR3 DNA is TGTGCCAGCAGGGACAGTAGGGGGGCTAGCACAGATACGCAGTATTTT.

As for this clonotype: A single base separates this from a much larger clone, so it may be a read error. The V call is TRBV6-1, the J call TRBJ2-3; TRBD2 agrees at 11 bases. Germline-derived CDR1 and CDR2 are MNHNS and SASEGT. Trimming at V came to 5 bases and at J to 8 bases, leaving 12 bases not matched to a gene. The CDR3 totals 16 residues. CDR3 sequence (DNA): TGTGCCAGCAGTCTTTATAGCGGGGGGGCAAGAGGTACGCAGTATTTT. It yields the protein CASSLYSGGARGTQYF.

This clonotype has a count of ten or more. This chain joins TRBV7-9 and TRBJ2-7; 9 bases are a match to TRBD2. With 2 bases clipped from V and 5 bases from J, the junction kept 7 bases outside the gene matches. Looked up from germline, CDR1 is SEHNR and CDR2 is FQNEAQ (reference sequence). The CDR3 has 15 amino acids. The CDR3 nucleotides read TGTGCCAGCAGCTTAAGCGCGGGGGGGCGGAACGAGCAGTACTTC. This codes for CASSLSAGGRNEQYF.

This clonotype was picked up many times. The rearrangement links TRBV27 to TRBJ2-7, with D maybe TRBD2 (5 bases). The CDR3 length is 13 residues. The germline V and J ends were trimmed by 8 bases and 2 bases, with 13 bases remaining between them. Germline CDR1 and CDR2: MNHEY and SMNVEV (reference sequence). The CDR3 sequence is CASGSAGAYEQYF. CDR3 DNA: TGTGCCAGCGGGTCTGCCGGGGCCTACGAGCAGTACTTC.

This clonotype was detected ten times or more. The chain couples TRBV20-1 to TRBJ2-4, with 16 bases fitting TRBD2. The CDR3 sequence is 18 residues long. V dropped 2 bases and J dropped 0; count of bases not matched to a gene: 4. Germline CDR1 and CDR2: DFQATT and SNEGSKA (reference sequence). CDR3 residues: CSARPGLAGGLAKNIQYF. CDR3 nucleotides: TGCAGTGCTAGACCGGGACTAGCGGGAGGGCTAGCCAAAAACATTCAGTACTTC.

The rearrangement joins TRBV6-1 to TRBJ2-7, with D possibly TRBD1 on 5 matching bases. From germline, CDR1 is MNHNS and CDR2 SASEGT. The V gene lost 0 bases and the J gene lost 2 bases, with 11 bases spanning the gap. This CDR3 is 15 amino acids long. The CDR3 protein is CASSEASDKTYEQYF. In DNA form, the CDR3 reads TGTGCCAGCAGTGAAGCGTCGGACAAGACCTACGAGCAGTACTTC.

The table lists this clonotype with many counts. The chain has TRBV6-1 and TRBJ1-1; 9 bases align to TRBD1. V was pared by 7 bases and J by 4 bases, with 4 bases of the junction left unmatched. CDR3 length equals 13 residues. Per germline, CDR1 MNHNS and CDR2 SASEGT. CDR3 in amino acids: CASIYRGPTEAFF. The CDR3 DNA reads as TGTGCCAGCATATACAGGGGGCCCACTGAAGCTTTCTTT.

This clonotype was observed many times. V and J are TRBV27 and TRBJ2-5; D might be TRBD2 (6 bases). This CDR3 is 14 amino acids long. Germline assignment: CDR1 MNHEY and CDR2 SMNVEV (reference sequence). Trimming pared 4 bases from V and 2 bases from J, leaving 11 bases between. CDR3: CASSWNSGQETQYF. The CDR3 DNA reads TGTGCCAGCAGTTGGAATAGCGGACAAGAGACCCAGTACTTC.

This clonotype has at least ten counts. J is TRBJ1-2 and V is TRBV28; D is ambiguous. The CDR3 extends over 12 amino acids. Germline values: CDR1 MDHEN, CDR2 SYDVKM. Between the trimmed V and J ends, which lost 9 bases and 4 bases, there was a span of 12 bases. The CDR3 is CASRERFYGYTF. CDR3 nucleotides: TGTGCCAGTCGGGAGAGATTCTATGGCTACACCTTC.

The chain recombines TRBV5-1 with TRBJ2-5; 11 bases line up with TRBD2. The J segment lost 4 bases and the V segment lost 1 base, leaving 6 bases of the junction unmatched. The germline V gene has CDR1 SGHRS and CDR2 YFSETQ. This CDR3 region has 16 residues. CDR3 DNA: TGCGCCAGCAGCTTGAGAGCCCTAGCGGGGGGAGAGACCCAGTACTTC. It is translated as CASSLRALAGGETQYF.

The gene calls are TRBV19 and TRBJ2-7, with TRBD2 matching 7 bases. The germline V gene encodes CDR1 LNHDA and CDR2 SQIVND (reference sequence). This CDR3 comprises 15 residues. V was clipped by 7 bases and J by 0 bases; unmatched bases: 9. CDR3 in DNA: TGTGCCAGTACCCCGGGGGGAATCACCTCCTACGAGCAGTACTTC. This codes for CASTPGGITSYEQYF.

This clonotype was found a few times. The V gene is TRBV9, the J gene TRBJ1-1, with unresolved D. This CDR3 comprises 15 residues. Germline lookup yields CDR1 SGDLS and CDR2 YYNGEE. The V gene lost 0 bases and the J gene lost 0 bases, with 9 bases spanning the gap. The CDR3 nucleotides are TGTGCCAGCAGCGTAGCCGATTACATGAACACTGAAGCTTTCTTT. Translated, it gives CASSVADYMNTEAFF.

This clonotype has at least ten counts. The chain carries TRBV10-1 and TRBJ2-1; tentative D call: TRBD1 (6 bases). The ends were cut back, 2 bases at V and 5 bases at J, with 10 bases in the middle. The CDR3 sequence is 14 residues long. Germline loops: CDR1 WNHNN, CDR2 SYGVQD (reference sequence). The CDR3 spells CASSETDSHNEQFF. For the CDR3, the DNA is TGCGCCAGCAGTGAGACGGACAGCCACAATGAGCAGTTCTTC.

In regard to this clonotype: This clone may be a read error of a much larger clone one base away. The V call is TRBV5-8, the J call TRBJ2-2; 8 bases are a match to TRBD2. Germline CDR1 and CDR2: SGHTS and YDEGEE. The CDR3 is made up of 19 amino acids. The CDR3 spells CASSSSFLRVAGYTGERFF. Here the CDR3 DNA reads TGTGCCAGCAGCTCAAGCTTCCTCAGAGTAGCGGGGTACACCGGGGAGCGGTTTTTT.